The clone carrying this TCR beta chain was seen just once. This CDR3 is built from 14 residues. V was shortened by 8 bases and J by 5 bases, with 16 bases between the two germline ends. The germline CDR1 and CDR2 sequences are LNHDA and SQIVND (reference sequence). Cohort assignment relied on participant-reported clinical history. Original processing notes: Reference gene primer amplification yielded estimated nucleated cell counts. The repertoire was sequenced with immunoSEQ multiplex PCR; TCRdb's copy has only in-frame clones and lacks some. The DNA gave D and trimming, while V, J and clone size come from that table. The repertoire holds about 130,000 clones, 80% to 90% seen once, with 2% to 2.5% in the top ten. The sample belongs to a study of blood T cell repertoires in COVID-19. Study information: PBMCs, B-cell-depleted T cells, or T cells provided the cDNA or gDNA that made up the material.

The material sequenced was PBMCs or T cells enriched from blood (not recorded which). The chain combines TRBV19 with TRBJ2-1; D possibly corresponds to TRBD2 (5 bases). This clonotype originated in a woman between 45 and 60 years old who had recovered from COVID-19. The CDR3 DNA sequence: TGTGCCAGTTGCCCAGCCACCGGGAACAATGAGCAGTTCTTC. Translating gives CASCPATGNNEQFF.